Below are 12 T cell receptor beta chains sequenced from a single sample in a study of T cells in Graves' hyperthyroidism and ophthalmopathy. There were TCR beta CDR3 regions amplified from RNA transcripts. A first-round RT-PCR of the TCR CDR3 used the HTBI primer set. TCRdb used MiXCR to reprocess the multiplex PCR reads, holding one entry per CDR3 protein. The repertoire holds around 580,000 distinct CDR3 sequences, over 15% seen once, with about 18% in the top ten. The sample consisted of blood. Source of these receptors: a woman under 30 with Graves' hyperthyroidism.

This clonotype was recorded many times. The chain links TRBV7-2 to TRBJ2-1; 9 nucleotides align to TRBD2. V was clipped by 6 bases and J by 4 bases; unmatched bases: 7. The CDR3 consists of 15 residues. Germline CDR1 and CDR2: SGHTA and FQGNSA. Here the CDR3 DNA reads TGTGCCAGCAGTGGGGGGCGGGGGGGATACAATGAGCAGTTCTTC. It encodes CASSGGRGGYNEQFF.

This rearrangement joins TRBV3-1 to TRBJ2-7; D gene unclear. The CDR3 is made up of 13 amino acids. V dropped 3 bases and J dropped 1 base, with 7 bases sitting between them. Per germline, CDR1 LGHDT and CDR2 YNNKEL (reference sequence). The chain's CDR3 is CASSHAASYEQYF. CDR3 nucleotides: TGTGCCAGCAGCCACGCGGCTTCCTACGAGCAGTACTTC.

CDR3 DNA: TGTGCCAGCAGCTTAGCGGGAGATCGCGATGAGCAGTTCTTC. It encodes CASSLAGDRDEQFF. The chain employs TRBV7-2 and TRBJ2-1, with D possibly TRBD2 on 5 matching bases. V dropped 0 bases and J dropped 8 bases, with 11 bases sitting between them. CDR3 length: 14 amino acids. In germline, CDR1 is SGHTA, CDR2 FQGNSA.

This clonotype was detected a few times. The J gene is TRBJ1-2, the V gene TRBV28; D uncertain. Looked up from germline, CDR1 is MDHEN and CDR2 is SYDVKM. V shed 6 bases and J shed 4 bases, with 6 bases lying between them. The length of the CDR3 is 11 residues. The DNA of the CDR3 is TGTGCCAGCAGCCGGAGCTATGGCTACACCTTC. Translated: CASSRSYGYTF.

This clonotype was counted only a few times. V usage is TRBV29-1 and J usage is TRBJ2-7, with TRBD2 matching 11 bases. Germline V CDR1 and CDR2: SQVTM, ANQGSEA. CDR3 length: 13 amino acids. V shed 1 base and J 6 bases; nucleotides not matched to a gene: 2. CDR3 DNA sequence: TGCAGCGTTGAAGTCCTAGCGGGAGGCGAGCAGTACTTC. This translates into CSVEVLAGGEQYF.

This clonotype was found many times. This chain links TRBV6-2 or TRBV6-3 with TRBJ1-1; D possibly corresponds to TRBD1 (5 bases). CDR3 size: 14 residues. Germline V gene data show CDR1 as MNHEY and CDR2 as SVGEGT. V dropped 7 bases and J dropped 5 bases, with 17 bases sitting between them. CDR3 DNA: TGTGCCAGCACAGGGAAAGGAAGTAGTACTGAAGCTTTCTTT. It encodes CASTGKGSSTEAFF.

Of note for this clonotype: In this CDR3 the conserved last residue, phenylalanine or tryptophan, is missing, so a read error is likely. This rearrangement joins TRBV4-1 to TRBJ2-1; TRBD2 matches at 11 bases. V trimming: 0 bases; J trimming: 0 bases; junction bases outside the gene matches: 7. Germline V lookup: CDR1 MGHRA, CDR2 YSYEKL. This CDR3 has 19 residues. For the CDR3, the DNA is TGCGCCAGCAGCCAAGATAGTAGCGGGAGGGGGAGCTCCTACAATGAGCAGTTCCTC. Translating gives CASSQDSSGRGSSYNEQFL.

This clonotype was counted ten times or more. This chain links TRBV12-3 or TRBV12-4 with TRBJ2-1; maybe TRBD1 (8 bases). The V end lost 3 bases, the J end lost 10 bases, and 13 bases lay between the germline ends. The CDR3 totals 13 residues. The CDR3 protein is CASSLGGDREQFF. DNA of the CDR3: TGTGCCAGCAGTTTGGGGGGGGACAGGGAGCAGTTCTTC.

The V call is TRBV30, the J call TRBJ2-2; the D gene is possibly TRBD1 (6 bases). The CDR3 has 11 residues. Germline CDR1 and CDR2: GTSNPN and SVGIG (reference sequence). V was pared by 7 bases and J by 6 bases, with 9 bases between. The CDR3 here is CAYTGPGELFF. CDR3 coding DNA: TGTGCCTACACAGGGCCCGGGGAGCTGTTTTTT.

This clonotype turned up a few times. This sequence joins TRBV28 and TRBJ2-3, with 9 bases aligning to TRBD2. The CDR3 loop spans 15 amino acids. Germline V gives CDR1 MDHEN, CDR2 SYDVKM. The V segment lost 5 bases and the J segment 7 bases; nucleotides outside the gene matches: 10. The CDR3 is CASSPPGLAAYTQYF. The CDR3, as DNA: TGTGCCAGCAGTCCCCCGGGACTAGCAGCTTATACGCAGTATTTT.

In this sample, this clonotype turned up many times. J is TRBJ1-1 and V is TRBV24-1; no clear D. V was pared by 3 bases and J by 1 base, with 8 bases between. The CDR3 covers 14 residues. Looked up from germline, CDR1 is KGHDR and CDR2 is SFDVKD. The CDR3 loop reads CATSDRPPNTEAFF. In DNA form, the CDR3 reads TGTGCCACCAGTGATAGACCGCCGAACACTGAAGCTTTCTTT.

This clonotype has a count of ten or more. The chain combines TRBV7-9 with TRBJ2-5; TRBD2 matches 8 bases. This CDR3 is built from 15 residues. The germline CDR1 and CDR2 sequences are SEHNR and FQNEAQ (reference sequence). Unmatched junction bases numbered 7, after V lost 5 bases and J lost 2 bases. The CDR3: CASSIPGGGQETQYF. CDR3 in DNA: TGTGCCAGCAGCATACCGGGCGGGGGGCAAGAGACCCAGTACTTC.